These 5 T cell receptor beta chains were all obtained from the same sample, sequenced in a study of regulatory T cells in long-lasting Graves disease. Time point noted: newly diagnosed GD, antithyroid drugs for less than 3 months. Preparation of the TCR library used RNA extracted from PBMCs. Arm-PCR of CDR3 regions and iRepertoire HTBI primers were used to build TCR beta libraries. TCRdb re-analysed the multiplex PCR reads in MiXCR, keeping a single row per CDR3 protein. In the table there are approximately 300,000 distinct CDR3 sequences, more than 15% of which are singletons. The specimen comprised peripheral blood mononuclear cells (PBMCs), sampled at new diagnosis, from a patient treated with antithyroid drugs. Receptors were obtained from a female donor with Graves disease.

The chain carries TRBV27 and TRBJ2-4; 13 bases match TRBD2. The ends lost 8 bases at V and 3 bases at J; junction bases unmatched: 7. Germline V gene sequence: CDR1 MNHEY, CDR2 SMNVEV (reference sequence). The CDR3 runs to 16 residues. DNA of the CDR3: TGTGCCAGCCATACTAGCGGGAGGGGGGACAAAAACATTCAGTACTTC. It codes for CASHTSGRGDKNIQYF.

J is TRBJ2-2 and V is TRBV19, with D unclear. In germline, CDR1 is LNHDA, CDR2 SQIVND (reference sequence). The CDR3 is made up of 16 amino acids. V was trimmed by 3 bases and J by 0 bases, leaving 11 bases between them. In nucleotides, the CDR3 is TGTGCCAGTAGTATGGATGGTAGTCCGAACACCGGGGAGCTGTTTTTT. As protein: CASSMDGSPNTGELFF.

In its sample, this clonotype was seen many times. The chain links TRBV6-1 to TRBJ2-7, with 7 bases aligning to TRBD1. The CDR3 runs 15 residues. The germline gives CDR1 MNHNS, CDR2 SASEGT. The trim removed 6 bases at V and 3 bases at J, leaving 11 bases unmatched. CDR3 sequence reads: CASRNTRDRHYEQYF. CDR3 in DNA: TGTGCCAGCAGAAATACCCGGGACAGACACTACGAGCAGTACTTC.

This clonotype showed up many times. The chain uses TRBV19 and TRBJ2-6; the D gene is possibly TRBD1 (6 bases). With 1 base removed from V and 2 bases from J, the gap between germline ends came to 6 bases. Germline-derived CDR1 and CDR2 are LNHDA and SQIVND (reference sequence). The CDR3 covers 15 residues. The CDR3 region is CASSIAGAGANVLTF. The CDR3 coding sequence is TGTGCCAGTAGTATAGCAGGGGCTGGGGCCAACGTCCTGACTTTC.

This clonotype was counted many times. This chain connects TRBV10-3 to TRBJ2-5; 8 bases are shared with TRBD2. The CDR3 runs 13 residues. After removal of 4 bases from V and 5 bases from J, the junction contained 3 bases not matched to a gene. CDR1 is ENHRY, CDR2 SYGVKD, per germline. CDR3 in DNA: TGTGCCATCAGTGTGCAGCGGGAGGAGACCCAGTACTTC. Translation gives CAISVQREETQYF.